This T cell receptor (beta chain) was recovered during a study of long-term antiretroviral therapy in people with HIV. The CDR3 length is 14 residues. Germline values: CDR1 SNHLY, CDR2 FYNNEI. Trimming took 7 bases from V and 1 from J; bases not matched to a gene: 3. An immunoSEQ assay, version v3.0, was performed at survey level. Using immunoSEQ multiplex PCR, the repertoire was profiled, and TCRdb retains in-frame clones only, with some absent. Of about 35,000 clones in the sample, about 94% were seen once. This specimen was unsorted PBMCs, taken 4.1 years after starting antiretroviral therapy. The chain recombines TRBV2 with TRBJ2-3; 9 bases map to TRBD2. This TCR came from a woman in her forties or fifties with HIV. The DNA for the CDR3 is TGTGCCAGCAAGGCTAGCGGGGGCACAGATACGCAGTATTTT. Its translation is CASKASGGTDTQYF.